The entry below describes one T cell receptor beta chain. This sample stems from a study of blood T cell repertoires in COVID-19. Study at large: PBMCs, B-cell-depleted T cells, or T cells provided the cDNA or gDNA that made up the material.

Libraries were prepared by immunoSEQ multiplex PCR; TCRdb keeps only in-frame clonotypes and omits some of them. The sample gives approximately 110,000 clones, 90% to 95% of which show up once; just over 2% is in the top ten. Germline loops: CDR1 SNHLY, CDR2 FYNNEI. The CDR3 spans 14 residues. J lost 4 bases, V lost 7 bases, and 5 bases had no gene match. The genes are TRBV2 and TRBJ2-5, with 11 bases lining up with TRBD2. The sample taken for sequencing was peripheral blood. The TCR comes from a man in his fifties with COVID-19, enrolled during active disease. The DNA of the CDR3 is TGTGCCAGCATGCTAGCGGGAGGCTCAGAGACCCAGTACTTC. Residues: CASMLAGGSETQYF. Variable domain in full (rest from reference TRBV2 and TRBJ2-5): EPEVTQTPSHQVTQMGQEVILRCVPISNHLYFYWYRQILGQKVEFLVSFYNNEISEKSEIFDDQFSVERPDGSNFTLKIRSTKLEDSAMYFCASMLAGGSETQYFGPGTRLLVL.